The 8 T cell receptor beta chains in this list originate from one sample, sequenced in a study of shared clonotypes between healthy human individuals. Repertoires were generated with immunoSEQ multiplex PCR, while TCRdb's copy carries only in-frame clones and drops some. The sample shows 2 million to 2.5 million clones, over 85% of them seen only once. Material for sequencing was naive CD4+ T cells from PBMCs. Subset noted: CD45RA+ positively selected. Receptor source: a man younger than 35 in good health. Some clones in this sample may be carry-over from other donors' samples.

CDR3 region: CASSYADPGAREKLFF. In DNA, the CDR3 is TGTGCCAGCAGTTACGCCGACCCGGGAGCACGGGAAAAACTGTTTTTT. The chain carries TRBV28 and TRBJ1-4; unclear D gene. CDR1 and CDR2 from the germline V gene are MDHEN and SYDVKM. V shed 4 bases and J shed 8 bases, with 20 bases lying between them. The CDR3 loop spans 16 amino acids.

Of note for this clone: The sample holds other DNA sequences that translate to the same CDR3. The V and J genes are TRBV6-1 and TRBJ1-5; D ambiguous. V gave up 4 bases and J gave up 0 bases, with 4 bases separating them. This CDR3 is 13 amino acids long. Germline values: CDR1 MNHNS, CDR2 SASEGT. CDR3 DNA sequence: TGTGCCAGCAGTGTGAGTAGCAATCAGCCCCAGCATTTT. Translating gives CASSVSSNQPQHF.

Concerning this clone itself: The sample holds other DNA sequences that translate to the same CDR3. V usage is TRBV28 and J usage is TRBJ2-7; perhaps TRBD1 as D (6 bases). This CDR3 region has 13 residues. Trimming removed 6 bases from V and 1 base from J, with 10 bases in between. CDR1 is MDHEN, CDR2 SYDVKM, per germline. The CDR3 protein is CASSLGQSYEQYF. In DNA form, the CDR3 reads TGTGCCAGCAGCCTGGGACAATCCTACGAGCAGTACTTC.

The chain has TRBV28 and TRBJ1-2, with D perhaps TRBD1 (6 bases). The CDR3 consists of 15 residues. CDR1 MDHEN and CDR2 SYDVKM come from the germline V gene. Trimming cost V 2 bases and J 2 bases, with 12 bases left between them. CDR3 protein: CASSLPGQRNYGYTF. The CDR3 nucleotides are TGTGCCAGCAGTTTACCAGGACAGCGGAACTATGGCTACACCTTC.

V gene TRBV5-4 combines with J gene TRBJ1-1; TRBD1 might be the D (5 bases). Deletions cut 2 bases from V and 6 bases from J, with 11 bases between. Germline CDR1 is SGHNT and CDR2 is YYREEE (reference sequence). CDR3 size: 13 residues. DNA for the CDR3: TGTGCCAGCAGCTTTCGGCAGGGCCCTGAAGCTTTCTTT. This encodes CASSFRQGPEAFF.

V usage is TRBV15 and J usage is TRBJ1-1; D gene uncertain. The germline gives CDR1 LNHNV, CDR2 YYDKDF (reference sequence). V lost 5 bases and J 11 bases, leaving 21 bases between the germline ends. The CDR3 sequence is 14 residues long. This CDR3 is CATSPRVKSAGAFF. The CDR3 DNA reads as TGTGCCACCAGCCCCCGGGTTAAAAGCGCCGGTGCTTTCTTT.

This clone was picked up a small number of times. This rearrangement joins TRBV6-1 to TRBJ2-2, with D perhaps TRBD1 (5 bases). Per germline, CDR1 MNHNS and CDR2 SASEGT. V dropped 6 bases and J dropped 1 base, with 9 bases sitting between them. The CDR3 spans 14 residues. Here the CDR3 reads CASRNGQNTGELFF. The CDR3 region has the DNA TGTGCCAGCAGAAACGGACAGAACACCGGGGAGCTGTTTTTT.

The gene calls are TRBV27 and TRBJ2-7; TRBD1 aligns across 8 bases. Trimming removed 5 bases from V and 7 bases from J; junction bases left unmatched: 7. Germline lookup yields CDR1 MNHEY and CDR2 SMNVEV (reference sequence). This CDR3 has 13 amino acids. This CDR3 is CASSPDRVGEQYF. The CDR3 DNA reads TGTGCCAGCAGTCCGGACAGGGTAGGGGAGCAGTACTTC.